The rows below give T cell receptor beta chains drawn from one sample of a study of OX40 agonist ivuxolimab in advanced cancers. This table comes from immunoSEQ multiplex PCR, and its TCRdb copy is limited to in-frame clones, with some not included. The sample records 95,000 to 150,000 clones, more than 80% being singletons. The sample consisted of CD4+ or CD8+ T cells sorted from blood, taken in a trial of the OX40 agonist ivuxolimab. All receptors come from an adult with an advanced solid tumor such as melanoma, head and neck, liver or kidney cancer. Each CDR3 is given with its conserved first and last residue. The order of the fields is D gene, V gene, J gene, clone size, CDR3 protein, CDR3 DNA. The D gene is left open where the match is weak. Some rows have no size entry. The others give once, few or many, or a class for an expanded clone.

>NA|TRBV7-6|TRBJ2-3|NA
CASSQYADTQYF
TGTGCCAGCAGCCAATACGCAGATACGCAGTATTTT
>TRBD1|TRBV4-3|TRBJ2-3|NA
CASSLGTGVDTQYF
TGCGCCAGCAGCCTCGGGACAGGGGTAGATACGCAGTATTTT
>NA|TRBV2|TRBJ2-7|once
CASSEFVSEQYF
TGTGCCAGCAGTGAGTTTGTTTCCGAGCAGTACTTC
>TRBD1|TRBV28|TRBJ1-2|NA
CASSLGQHYGYTF
TGTGCCAGCAGTTTGGGACAGCACTATGGCTACACCTTC
>NA|TRBV6-1|TRBJ1-1|NA
CASKETPNTEAFF
TGTGCCAGCAAAGAGACACCCAACACTGAAGCTTTCTTT
>NA|TRBV5-1|TRBJ2-5|once
CASSARRPAGVEETQYF
TGCGCCAGCAGCGCCCGCCGGCCAGCAGGTGTTGAAGAGACCCAGTACTTC
>TRBD1|TRBV5-1|TRBJ2-1|NA
CASRWTGTNYNEQFF
TGCGCCAGCAGGTGGACAGGGACGAACTACAATGAGCAGTTCTTC
>NA|TRBV6-1|TRBJ1-5|NA
CASSEAAYSNQPQHF
TGTGCCAGCAGTGAAGCGGCGTATAGCAATCAGCCCCAGCATTTT
>NA|TRBV5-6|TRBJ1-3|NA
CASSRGTGNTIYF
TGTGCCAGCAGCCGGGGGACTGGAAACACCATATATTTT
>NA|TRBV11-2|TRBJ2-7|NA
CASSFQGYEQYF
TGTGCCAGCAGTTTCCAGGGGTACGAGCAGTACTTC
>NA|TRBV7-9|TRBJ1-4|NA
CASSLLAGTNEKLFF
TGTGCCAGCAGCCTCCTAGCAGGAACTAATGAAAAACTGTTTTTT
>NA|TRBV9|TRBJ1-5|NA
CASSVGIGGNQPQHF
TGTGCCAGCAGCGTAGGGATCGGGGGGAATCAGCCCCAGCATTTT
>NA|TRBV2|TRBJ2-5|NA
CASRDGTVQETQYF
TGTGCCAGCAGAGACGGGACTGTCCAAGAGACCCAGTACTTC
>NA|TRBV19|TRBJ1-1|NA
CLVGGRTEAFF
TGCCTCGTCGGGGGGCGCACTGAAGCTTTCTTT
>NA|TRBV30|TRBJ1-5|NA
CAWGGRRGYNQPQHF
TGTGCCTGGGGGGGACGGCGGGGATACAATCAGCCCCAGCATTTT
>NA|TRBV30|TRBJ2-2|NA
CAWSVGGFTGELFF
TGTGCCTGGAGTGTCGGAGGATTCACCGGGGAGCTGTTTTTT
>TRBD1|TRBV28|TRBJ1-6|few
CASSLGDRNSPLHF
TGTGCCAGCAGTTTGGGGGACAGAAATTCACCCCTCCACTTT
>NA|TRBV28|TRBJ2-3|NA
CASSLRGSTDTQYF
TGTGCCAGCAGTTTACGAGGCAGCACAGATACGCAGTATTTT
>TRBD2|TRBV6-1|TRBJ2-5|once
CASSPGLEVETQYF
TGTGCCAGCAGTCCGGGACTAGAGGTTGAGACCCAGTACTTC
>TRBD1|TRBV7-2|TRBJ2-4|NA
CASSPRQGSNIQYF
TGTGCCAGCAGCCCACGACAGGGGTCAAACATTCAGTACTTC
>TRBD1|TRBV15|TRBJ1-1|NA
CATKQGGTEAFF
TGTGCCACCAAACAGGGGGGGACTGAAGCTTTCTTT
>NA|TRBV7-2|TRBJ2-1|once
CASSLGINNEQFF
TGTGCCAGCAGCTTAGGGATTAACAATGAGCAGTTCTTC
>NA|TRBV19|TRBJ2-7|NA
CASSIGETAPYEQYF
TGTGCCAGTAGTATAGGAGAGACAGCGCCCTACGAGCAGTACTTC
>NA|TRBV9|TRBJ2-7|NA
CASSVAMRTVGYEQYF
TGTGCCAGCAGCGTAGCTATGAGGACTGTTGGGTACGAGCAGTACTTC
>TRBD2|TRBV9|TRBJ2-3|NA
CASSEGTSGGVVSTDTQYF
TGTGCCAGCAGCGAGGGGACTAGCGGGGGGGTAGTTAGCACAGATACGCAGTATTTT
>TRBD1|TRBV28|TRBJ2-5|NA
CASRMTGFETQYF
TGTGCCAGCAGGATGACAGGGTTTGAGACCCAGTACTTC
>NA|TRBV5-4|TRBJ2-1|NA
CASSFTGAGDNEQFF
TGTGCCAGCAGCTTTACGGGGGCAGGGGACAATGAGCAGTTCTTC
>NA|TRBV5-1|TRBJ1-2|NA
CASSIGRGIYGYTF
TGCGCCAGCAGCATCGGAAGGGGGATCTATGGCTACACCTTC
>NA|TRBV6-6|TRBJ1-5|NA
CASSYSTGNQPQHF
TGTGCCAGCAGTTACTCAACGGGCAATCAGCCCCAGCATTTT
>NA|TRBV27|TRBJ2-7|NA
CASSSSDSSYEQYF
NA
>NA|TRBV18|TRBJ1-2|NA
CASSPYSDRTNYGYTF
TGTGCCAGCTCACCTTACTCTGACAGAACTAACTATGGCTACACCTTC
>NA|TRBV11-2|TRBJ1-2|NA
CATWGGISGYTF
TGTGCCACCTGGGGGGGAATTAGCGGCTACACCTTC
>TRBD1|TRBV28|TRBJ2-7|NA
CASRAGTGAYEQYF
TGTGCCAGTAGGGCAGGGACAGGGGCCTACGAGCAGTACTTC
>TRBD2|TRBV18|TRBJ2-7|NA
CASSLGLAGAYEQYF
TGTGCCAGCTCATTGGGACTAGCGGGGGCCTACGAGCAGTACTTC
>NA|TRBV30|TRBJ2-7|NA
CAWSLIGQLLYEQYF
TGTGCCTGGAGTCTCATAGGACAGCTCCTCTACGAGCAGTACTTC
>NA|TRBV6-6|TRBJ2-6|once
CASSYLGSTGANVLTF
TGTGCCAGCAGTTACCTGGGTTCTACTGGGGCCAACGTCCTGACTTTC
>TRBD1|TRBV28|TRBJ1-1|few
CASSLLGQGARTEAFF
TGTGCCAGCAGTTTATTGGGACAGGGGGCGAGGACTGAAGCTTTCTTT
>TRBD1|TRBV28|TRBJ1-2|NA
CASSLSAWQGANGYTF
TGTGCCAGCAGTTTATCGGCCTGGCAGGGGGCGAATGGCTACACCTTC
>TRBD2|TRBV2|TRBJ2-3|NA
CASRAGGPTDTQYF
TGTGCCAGCAGGGCGGGGGGGCCCACAGATACGCAGTATTTT
>NA|TRBV7-3|TRBJ2-2|few
CASSSNLGSGELFF
TGTGCCAGCAGCTCAAATTTAGGGTCCGGGGAGCTGTTTTTT
>NA|TRBV7-2|TRBJ2-1|NA
CASSFLTGVTNEQFF
TGTGCCAGCAGCTTTCTGACAGGTGTAACGAATGAGCAGTTCTTC
>TRBD1|TRBV18|TRBJ1-4|NA
CASSPRTGKDEKLFF
TGTGCCAGCTCACCGAGGACAGGGAAAGATGAAAAACTGTTTTTT
>TRBD2|TRBV5-4|TRBJ2-1|NA
CASRNPSGGLNEQFF
TGTGCCAGCAGAAACCCTAGCGGGGGGCTCAATGAGCAGTTCTTC
>TRBD1|TRBV27|TRBJ2-3|NA
CASKTGPDTQYF
TGTGCCAGCAAGACAGGGCCAGATACGCAGTATTTT
>TRBD2|TRBV4-3|TRBJ2-2|NA
CASSQGPGGGSDRELFF
TGCGCCAGCAGCCAAGGTCCTGGCGGGGGATCTGACCGGGAGCTGTTTTTT
>NA|TRBV7-9|TRBJ1-2|NA
CASSLEQGAPAYGYTF
TGTGCCAGCAGCTTAGAACAAGGGGCTCCCGCATATGGCTACACCTTC
>TRBD2|TRBV6-5|TRBJ2-3|NA
CASSLLAGGSDTQYF
TGTGCCAGCAGTCTACTAGCGGGGGGGTCAGATACGCAGTATTTT
>NA|TRBV16|TRBJ1-6|NA
CASSPSKETPLHF
TGTGCCAGCAGCCCTTCAAAGGAAACACCCCTCCACTTT
>NA|TRBV6-5|TRBJ1-1|NA
CASSYSGVGSVEAFF
TGTGCCAGCAGTTACTCTGGGGTAGGTTCGGTCGAAGCTTTCTTT
>NA|TRBV10-2|TRBJ2-7|NA
CASSDQGSYEQYF
TGCGCCAGCAGTGATCAGGGATCCTACGAGCAGTACTTC
>TRBD1|TRBV11-2|TRBJ1-5|NA
CASSWDSYSNQPQHF
TGTGCCAGCAGCTGGGACAGCTATAGCAATCAGCCCCAGCATTTT
>NA|TRBV29-1|TRBJ1-1|NA
CSVRYTEAFF
TGCAGCGTTAGGTACACTGAAGCTTTCTTT
>NA|TRBV28|TRBJ2-7|NA
CASSLNYEQYF
TGTGCCAGCAGCCTAAACTACGAGCAGTACTTC